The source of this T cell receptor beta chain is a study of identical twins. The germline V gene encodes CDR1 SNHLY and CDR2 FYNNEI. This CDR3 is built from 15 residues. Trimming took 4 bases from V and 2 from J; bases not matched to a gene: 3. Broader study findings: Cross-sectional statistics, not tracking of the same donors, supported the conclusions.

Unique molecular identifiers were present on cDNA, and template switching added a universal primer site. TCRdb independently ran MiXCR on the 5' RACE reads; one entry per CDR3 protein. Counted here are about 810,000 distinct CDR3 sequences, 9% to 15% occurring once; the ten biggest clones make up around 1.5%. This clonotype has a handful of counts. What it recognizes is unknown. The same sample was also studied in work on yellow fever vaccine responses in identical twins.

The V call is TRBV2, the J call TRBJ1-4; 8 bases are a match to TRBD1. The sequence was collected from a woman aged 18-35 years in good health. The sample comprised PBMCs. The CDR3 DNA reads TGTGCCAGCAGTGCCGACAGGGGCACTAATGAAAAACTGTTTTTT. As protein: CASSADRGTNEKLFF.